This T cell receptor (beta chain) was retrieved from a study of glioma-infiltrating T cells. Across the study: About one million peripheral T cells were targeted at roughly 4.5- to 11-fold coverage.

CDR1 MGHRA and CDR2 YSYEKL come from the germline V gene. V lost 0 bases and J lost 5, with 7 bases in between. There are 14 residues in the CDR3. Amplification of TCR alpha and beta CDR3 regions from RNA used iRepertoire nested multiplex PCR. TCRdb called the multiplex PCR reads again in MiXCR, with one record for every CDR3 protein. The sample gives 300,000 to 450,000 distinct CDR3 sequences, roughly two fifths of which show up once; around 12% is in the top ten. Whole-study findings and limits: Non-neoplastic patients had below-expected tissue-blood divergence, while all gliomas exceeded expectation. Signature shared blood CDR3 motifs were enriched in low-divergence and depleted in high-divergence patients.

This clonotype was seen only a few times. Its matching antigen is unknown. The origin of this receptor is a human donor with low-grade glioma or glioblastoma, undergoing nonglioma brain surgery, or in good health (not recorded which). The gene calls are TRBV4-1 and TRBJ2-2; D is undetermined. Sequencing was done on a sample of glioma tissue, nonneoplastic brain tissue, or PBMCs (not recorded which). In DNA, the CDR3 is TGCGCCAGCAGCCAAGATAGGAGAACCGGGGAGCTGTTTTTT. Translation gives CASSQDRRTGELFF.